This T cell receptor beta chain was sequenced for a study of blood T cell repertoires in COVID-19. Study-level background: From the United States, Italy and Spain came samples of acute and convalescent COVID-19. T cells, B-cell-depleted T cells, or PBMCs provided the cDNA or gDNA that served as material.

In the authors' workflow: For nucleated cells, counts were estimated from reference gene primer amplification. TCRdb keeps only in-frame clones here, not all; method: immunoSEQ multiplex PCR. V, J and clone size derive from that table, while D and trimming were established from the DNA sequence. This table has around 340,000 clones, 65% to 90% appearing once. Patients from Seattle were sampled longitudinally, starting during active infection. Germline V CDR1 and CDR2: SQVTM, ANQGSEA. Trimming removed 2 bases from V and 6 bases from J; junction bases left unmatched: 9. The CDR3 has 14 amino acids. The V gene is TRBV29-1, the J gene TRBJ1-2, with 7 positions matching TRBD1. This receptor was obtained from a woman aged 55-69 years with COVID-19, enrolled during active disease. Sequenced material: peripheral blood. CDR3 in DNA: TGCAGCGTTGAATACTACAGGGGATTCAATGGCTACACCTTC. It yields the protein CSVEYYRGFNGYTF. Filled out from reference TRBV29-1 and TRBJ1-2, the complete variable domain reads SAVISQKPSRDICQRGTSLTIQCQVDSQVTMMFWYRQQPGQSLTLIATANQGSEATYESGFVIDKFPISRPNLTFSTLTVSNMSPEDSSIYLCSVEYYRGFNGYTFGSGTRLTVV.